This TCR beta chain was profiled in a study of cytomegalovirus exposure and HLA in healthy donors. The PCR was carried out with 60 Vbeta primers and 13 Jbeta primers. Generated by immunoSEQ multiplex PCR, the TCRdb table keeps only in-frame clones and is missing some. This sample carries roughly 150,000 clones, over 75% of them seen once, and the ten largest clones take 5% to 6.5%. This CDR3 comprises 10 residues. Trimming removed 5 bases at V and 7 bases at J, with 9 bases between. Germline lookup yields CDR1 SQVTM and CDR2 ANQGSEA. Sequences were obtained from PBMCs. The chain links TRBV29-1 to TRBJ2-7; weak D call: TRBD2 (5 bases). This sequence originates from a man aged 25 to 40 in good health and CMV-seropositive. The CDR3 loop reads CSVRTGEQYF. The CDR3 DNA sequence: TGCAGCGTTAGGACGGGGGAGCAGTACTTC.